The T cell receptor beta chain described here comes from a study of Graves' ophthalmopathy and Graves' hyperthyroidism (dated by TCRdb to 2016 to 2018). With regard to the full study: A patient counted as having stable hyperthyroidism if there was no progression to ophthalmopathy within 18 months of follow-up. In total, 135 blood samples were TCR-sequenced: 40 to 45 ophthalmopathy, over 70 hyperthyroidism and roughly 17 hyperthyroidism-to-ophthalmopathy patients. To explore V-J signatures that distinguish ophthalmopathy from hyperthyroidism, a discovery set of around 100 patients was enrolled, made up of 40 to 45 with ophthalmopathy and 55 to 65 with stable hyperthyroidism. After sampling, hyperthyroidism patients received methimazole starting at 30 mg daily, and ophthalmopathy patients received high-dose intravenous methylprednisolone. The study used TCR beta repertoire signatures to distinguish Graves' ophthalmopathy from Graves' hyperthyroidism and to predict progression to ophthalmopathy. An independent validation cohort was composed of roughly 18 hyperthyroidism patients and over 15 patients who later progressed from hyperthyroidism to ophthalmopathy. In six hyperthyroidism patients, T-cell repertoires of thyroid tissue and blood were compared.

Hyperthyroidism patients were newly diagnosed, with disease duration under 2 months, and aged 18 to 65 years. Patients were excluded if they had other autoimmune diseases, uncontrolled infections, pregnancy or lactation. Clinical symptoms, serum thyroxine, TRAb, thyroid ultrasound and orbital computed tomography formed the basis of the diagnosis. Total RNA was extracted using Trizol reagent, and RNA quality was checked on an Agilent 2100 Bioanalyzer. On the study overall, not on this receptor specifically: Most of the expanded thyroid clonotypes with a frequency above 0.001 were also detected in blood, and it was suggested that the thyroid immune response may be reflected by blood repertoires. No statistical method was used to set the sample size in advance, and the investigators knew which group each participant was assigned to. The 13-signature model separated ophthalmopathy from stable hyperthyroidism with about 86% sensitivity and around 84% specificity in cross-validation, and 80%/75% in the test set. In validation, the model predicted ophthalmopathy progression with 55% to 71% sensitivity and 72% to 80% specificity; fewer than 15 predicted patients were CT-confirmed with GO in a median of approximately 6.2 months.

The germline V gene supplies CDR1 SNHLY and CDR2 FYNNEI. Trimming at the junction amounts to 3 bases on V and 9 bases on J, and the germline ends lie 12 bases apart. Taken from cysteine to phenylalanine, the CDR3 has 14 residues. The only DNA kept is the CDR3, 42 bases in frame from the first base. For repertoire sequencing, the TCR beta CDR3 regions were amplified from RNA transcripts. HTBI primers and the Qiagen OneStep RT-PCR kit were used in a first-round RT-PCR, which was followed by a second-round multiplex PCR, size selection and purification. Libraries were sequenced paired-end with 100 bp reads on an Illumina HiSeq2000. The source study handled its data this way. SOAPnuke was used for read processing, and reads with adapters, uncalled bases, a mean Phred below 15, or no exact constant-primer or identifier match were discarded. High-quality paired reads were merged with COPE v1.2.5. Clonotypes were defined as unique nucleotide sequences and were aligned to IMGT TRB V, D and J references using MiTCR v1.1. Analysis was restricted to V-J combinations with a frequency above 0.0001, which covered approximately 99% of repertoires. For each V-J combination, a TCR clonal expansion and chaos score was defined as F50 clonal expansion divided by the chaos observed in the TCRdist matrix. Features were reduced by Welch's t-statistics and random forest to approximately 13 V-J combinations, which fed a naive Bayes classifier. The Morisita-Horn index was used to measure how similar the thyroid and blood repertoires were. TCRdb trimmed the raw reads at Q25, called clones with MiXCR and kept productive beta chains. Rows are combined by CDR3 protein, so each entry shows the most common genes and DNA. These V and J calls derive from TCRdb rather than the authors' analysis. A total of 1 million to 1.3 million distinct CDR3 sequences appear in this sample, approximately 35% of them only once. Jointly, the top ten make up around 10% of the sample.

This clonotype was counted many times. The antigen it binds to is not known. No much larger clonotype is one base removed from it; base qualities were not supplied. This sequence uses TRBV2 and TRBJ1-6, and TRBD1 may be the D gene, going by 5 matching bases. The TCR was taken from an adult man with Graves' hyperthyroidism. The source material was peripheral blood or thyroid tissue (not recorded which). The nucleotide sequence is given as TGTGCCAGCAGTGATTTCGGGGGGGGTTCACCCCTCCACTTT. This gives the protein CASSDFGGGSPLHF.